This paragraph reports one T cell receptor beta chain. Authors' processing steps: For nucleated cells, counts were estimated from reference gene primer amplification. The table came from immunoSEQ multiplex PCR; TCRdb's copy has only in-frame clones and leaves some out. V, J and clone size are those of that table, while D and trimming were read from the DNA. The sample consists of approximately 350,000 clones, roughly 90% of them appearing once. Germline assignment: CDR1 SGHRS and CDR2 YFSETQ. V shed 1 base, J shed 5 bases, and the junction held 5 bases outside the gene matches. This CDR3 is built from 15 residues. This sample stems from a study of blood T cell repertoires in COVID-19. Study overall: The samples span acute and convalescent COVID-19 from the United States, Italy and Spain.

This sequence joins TRBV5-1 and TRBJ2-2, with 7 bases fitting TRBD2. The TCR sequence derives from a woman aged 70 to 79 with COVID-19, enrolled during active disease. Sequencing was done on a sample of peripheral blood. The CDR3 bases are TGCGCCAGCAGCTTGAGTCAGGGAGGGACCGGGGAGCTGTTTTTT. It codes for CASSLSQGGTGELFF.